This TCR beta chain was observed in a study of cytomegalovirus exposure and HLA in healthy donors (dated by TCRdb to 2017 to 2019). General notes on the study: According to a later analysis, one platform produced both the roughly 120 validation repertoires and the 666 repertoires of the first cohort. High-throughput TCR immunosequencing, statistical association of individual TCRs with disease status, and machine learning were combined to predict cytomegalovirus infection status. The study aimed to test whether cataloging public T cell receptors could reveal signatures of past pathogen exposure. A separate validation cohort of roughly 110 different subjects was used in addition to the roughly 700-subject first cohort.

General conclusions and limits of the study: A later analysis found that TCRs clustered in the first cohort also tended to co-occur in the 95 to 150 validation repertoires, with approximately 95% of cluster scores above 0. The classifier was reported to diagnose cytomegalovirus status with high specificity and sensitivity in both the original and validation cohorts. In vitro tests confirmed that three of the cytomegalovirus-associated TCR beta chains recognize cytomegalovirus antigens. A later analysis had no HLA typing for the validation cohort, so co-occurrence there was scored across all 110 or so repertoires. The authors suggested that the approach could potentially be extended to other disease states and immunological phenotypes. Most TCR sequences were seen in very few donors, while some public TCRs were found in many individuals. The study gave a list of some 150 TCR beta chains associated with cytomegalovirus.

The donors belonged to the validation cohort of around 110 subjects, which was separate from the approximately 700-subject first cohort. As concerns this clone: What antigen it recognizes has not been identified. The input lacks base qualities; no much larger clone sits a single base away.

Library creation used the immunoSEQ multiplex PCR assay. The study's processing was this. A statistical classification framework was built for diagnosing cytomegalovirus status from the catalog of TCR beta chain sequences. The immuneACCESS repertoire file appears here via TCRdb, limited to in-frame rearrangements. These files lack a portion of the clones; in checked studies, under half of the deficit traces to unresolved V genes, and the cause of the others is not known. V and J calls and clone size come straight from that table; D and trimming were deduced from the DNA. The sample table lists approximately 50,000 clones, about nine tenths of them with a count of one. The top ten clonotypes cover approximately 6.7% of the sample. The sample taken for sequencing was PBMCs. The TCR was taken from a woman between 25 and 40 years old in good health and CMV-seronegative.

The nucleotides read TGTGCCAGCAGTTTAGGCGGGAGGGCCTCCGAGCAGTACTTC. This translates into CASSLGGRASEQYF. The rearrangement combines TRBV27 with TRBJ2-7; the central 9 bases match TRBD2. V has 2 bases trimmed and J has 6 bases trimmed; junction bases matching no gene number 5. The CDR3, cysteine through phenylalanine, is 14 amino acids long. Only the CDR3 DNA stays, 42 bases, in frame from base 1. Taken from the germline V gene (reference sequence), the CDR1 and CDR2 loops are MNHEY and SMNVEV.